Given below is one TCR beta chain in context. The clone's antigen remains unknown. No base-level quality is on record; no much larger clone is a single base apart. PBMC libraries used mostly 480 ng of input genomic DNA for deep sequencing, with six replicates per sample. The immunoSEQ hsTCRbeta kit was used to prepare TCRbeta libraries according to the manufacturer's instructions. Sequencing of the completed libraries took place using an Illumina NovaSeq 6000 S4 flow cell after they had been pooled to roughly 2.8 nM. The published analysis was carried out like this. Raw data preprocessing and quality control were performed with the immunoSEQ Analyzer. The analysis was limited to productive rearrangements, and each clonotype was defined by a unique CDR3 amino acid sequence. Repertoire clonality was estimated as the Gini-Simpson index, which was computed with the R package tcR. Student's t test was used to compare Gini indices, and Pearson correlation was used to assess associations with tumor size change. The clones in this table, taken by TCRdb from immuneACCESS, are in-frame only. Not every clone is retained; where verified, under half of the shortfall comes from an unresolved V gene, and the cause of the rest is unknown. V and J calls and clone size are as listed in that table; D and trimming were resolved from the DNA. The table for this sample lists 14,000 to 15,000 clones; 55% to 75% of them were counted only once. Roughly 2.8% of the sample goes to the ten largest clones.

The data derive from a study of neoadjuvant anti-PD-1 for oral cavity cancer (dated by TCRdb to about 2021). For the wider study: Before undergoing curative-intent surgical resection, most patients got three to four biweekly nivolumab doses at 3 mg/kg. For patients who did not progress, a fourth nivolumab dose was given around day 43, followed by definitive surgical resection on days 50-56. Under RECIST 1.1, patients with complete response, partial response or stable disease were classed as responders, and patients with progression were classed as non-responders. The parent correlative cohort had about eleven patients and a response rate of approximately 30%. The investigation overall reported the following: Higher pretreatment blood Treg/Th17 ratios correlated with higher pretreatment blood TCRbeta clonality and lower post-treatment tumor TCRbeta clonality. After neoadjuvant nivolumab, T cell clonality (Gini index) in PBMCs was significantly higher in non-responders than in responders. Only a few patients per response group were included in the TCR analyses, and larger cohorts for validation were called for by the authors.

The time point label for this specimen denotes: before neoadjuvant nivolumab. The patients had newly diagnosed stage II-IVA oral cavity squamous cell carcinoma and had not received any prior systemic or radiation treatment. Everyone in the cohort had locally advanced, HPV-negative oral cavity squamous cell carcinoma. No culture maintenance or expansion was done, as the peripheral blood mononuclear cells went straight to analysis. The samples were obtained from a longitudinal correlative study of a single-arm phase II trial testing neoadjuvant nivolumab in oral cavity squamous cell carcinoma. Genomic DNA-based TCRbeta sequencing was performed on subject-matched pre- and post-treatment PBMCs and tumors from three responders and three non-responders. Peripheral blood mononuclear cells were collected before nivolumab treatment and were collected again after treatment, at the time of surgery. The Maxwell RSC DNA from Cells kit was used to extract genomic DNA from PBMCs.

CDR1 LNHNV and CDR2 YYDKDF are derived from the germline V gene (reference sequence). Taken from cysteine to phenylalanine, the CDR3 has 12 residues. Left in the record is the CDR3 DNA by itself, 36 bases read in frame from the first base. V and J are truncated by 4 bases and 2 bases respectively, leaving an intervening sequence of 4 bases. The specimen comprised PBMCs, sampled before nivolumab (anti-PD-1) treatment. The chain employs TRBV15 and TRBJ2-3, with no D gene named confidently. The receptor's source is a person between 40 and 79 years old with oral cavity squamous cell carcinoma. The nucleotide sequence is given as TGTGCCACCAGCAAATTCACAGATACGCAGTATTTT. It codes for CATSKFTDTQYF.